Listed below are T cell receptor beta chains from one sample, sequenced in a study of shared clonotypes between healthy human individuals. TCRdb's table, derived via immunoSEQ multiplex PCR, lists solely in-frame clones and lacks some. The sample shows about 690,000 clones, about nine tenths of them seen only once. Sequenced: memory CD8+ T cells from PBMCs. All receptors come from a man younger than 35 in good health. Some clones in this sample may be carry-over from other donors' samples. Both conserved end residues are trimmed from each CDR3. The order of the fields is V gene, clone size, CDR3 protein. The listing skips clone size in some rows; elsewhere it reads once, few, many or a size class.

TRBV6-6,.,ASSYPGLAEHNEQF
TRBV6-1,.,ASSATGGGDGYT
TRBV19,.,ASSITVYEQY
TRBV4-1,once,ASSQDASSGSYNEQF
TRBV2,.,ASIGDYNEQF
TRBV4-1,.,ASSPLTSGSHEQY
TRBV7-9,once,ASSSSGGYSNQPQH
TRBV30,.,AWGPAVNQPQH
TRBV19,.,ASSIVGAGYEQY
TRBV12-5,.,ASGLGTLDTDTQY
TRBV4-1,few,ASSHSRDRENEKLF
TRBV7-6,.,ASSLGSSATETQY
TRBV11-1,once,ASSFSGRGTDTQY
TRBV9,.,ASTRSGSSYEQY
TRBV28,.,ASSAPQEAGNTIY
TRBV7-3,.,ASSSTGTGRTEAF
TRBV9,few,ASSVGTGYNEQF
TRBV5-8,.,ASSLPQDRVGGYT
TRBV2,.,ASSEDSGLDEQF
TRBV4-1,.,ASSQLAEKQETQY
TRBV4-1,.,ASTDRGSGNTGELF
TRBV19,.,ASSIPRAIGSTDTQY
TRBV19,.,ASSIWPRRDQPQH
TRBV29-1,once,SVEDPGQSNTGELF
TRBV13,.,ASSVSPGLAGGEQY
TRBV28,once,ASRRDESEQF
TRBV9,.,ASSVGQGIYEQY
TRBV15,.,ATSFLGQANTEAF
TRBV7-8,.,ASSGLAGVSYEQY
TRBV2,.,ASSGRDNRGY
TRBV4-2,.,ASSQPDRIAGYEQF
TRBV27,.,ASSQDRGLTEAF
TRBV27,.,ASSLGSALRMGGYT
TRBV19,.,ATSPLEGLEKLF
TRBV19,.,ASRSGGTDTQY
TRBV27,.,ASSTRLAGGYEQY
TRBV11-3,.,ASSSGADTQY
TRBV4-1,.,ASSQEGAGANVLT
TRBV9,.,ASSEGPGQGVYEQY
TRBV4-1,.,ASSPRSGETQH
TRBV16,.,ASSQSGTSGMLWGQF
TRBV27,.,ASSLLGTNYGYT
TRBV27,.,ASSLLSPTRLTDTQY
TRBV28,.,ASSPGQKETQY
TRBV4-3,.,ASSQETPGGQYEQY
TRBV6-1,few,ASWGTYEQY
TRBV29-1,.,SVEMGNTGELF
TRBV6-5,.,AVGSQGGSYNEQF
TRBV10-3,once,AISESGNSNQPQH
TRBV11-2,.,ASSLGVIGKNIQY
TRBV7-9,.,ASSLPSHPRERF
TRBV1,.,TSSANCAQSRANVLT
TRBV28,once,ASSMGAAPGNTIY
TRBV7-2,.,ASSPGPGVYGYT
TRBV2,.,ASSELGLAGADTQY
TRBV27,once,ASSLQEKAYNEQF
TRBV19,.,ASSIEGAGPYEQY